Below, 11 T cell receptor beta chains from the same sample are listed, as sequenced in a study of cytomegalovirus exposure and HLA in healthy donors. TCRdb keeps only in-frame clones here, not all; method: immunoSEQ multiplex PCR. The table has 50,000 to 65,000 clones, roughly 90% seen once; the top ten hold around 8.4%. The sample taken for sequencing was PBMCs. The receptors stem from a young woman in good health and CMV-seropositive.

CDR3 sequence (DNA): TGTGCCAGCAGTTTCCAAGGAGCAGGGGGCACTGAAGCTTTCTTT. Residues: CASSFQGAGGTEAFF. V gene TRBV28 combines with J gene TRBJ1-1; 7 bases align to TRBD1. CDR1 MDHEN and CDR2 SYDVKM come from the germline V gene. The V and J ends lost 3 bases and 4 bases, in that order; junction bases with no gene match: 8. The CDR3 sequence is 15 residues long.

The chain is built from TRBV6-5 and TRBJ2-2; possibly TRBD2 for D (7 bases). This CDR3 has 15 amino acids. The germline V and J ends were trimmed by 5 bases and 3 bases, with 13 bases remaining between them. Germline V gene sequence: CDR1 MNHEY, CDR2 SVGAGI. CDR3 DNA sequence: TGTGCCAGCAGTAGGGCGGGGGCCTACACCGGGGAGCTGTTTTTT. Translation: CASSRAGAYTGELFF.

The chain carries TRBV18 and TRBJ2-3; D remains ambiguous. The CDR3 is 15 amino acids. Trimming removed 3 bases from V and 2 bases from J, with 12 bases in between. Germline V gives CDR1 KGHSH, CDR2 LQKENI. DNA of the CDR3: TGTGCCAGCTCACCCGGTCCCATCCTCACAGATACGCAGTATTTT. Translation: CASSPGPILTDTQYF.

The chain combines TRBV5-1 with TRBJ1-1; D ambiguous. V lost 1 base and J 1 base, leaving 8 bases between the germline ends. Germline lookup yields CDR1 SGHRS and CDR2 YFSETQ. CDR3 length: 14 residues. This CDR3 is CASSLQVENTEAFF. The CDR3 coding sequence is TGCGCCAGCAGCTTGCAGGTTGAGAACACTGAAGCTTTCTTT.

J is TRBJ2-1 and V is TRBV6-5; TRBD2 matches at 10 bases. The germline V gene has CDR1 MNHEY and CDR2 SVGAGI. The junction had 8 bases not matched to a gene; V was cut back by 5 bases and J by 7 bases. The CDR3 runs 15 residues. This chain's CDR3 is CASSITAGGQNEQFF. The CDR3 DNA reads as TGTGCCAGCAGTATCACAGCGGGGGGGCAGAATGAGCAGTTCTTC.

V gene TRBV5-6 combines with J gene TRBJ2-3, with D perhaps matching TRBD2 (5 bases). CDR3 length: 15 amino acids. Germline V gene data show CDR1 as SGHDT and CDR2 as YYEEEE. Trimming left V 0 bases short and J 1 base short, with 9 bases between. CDR3 sequence reads: CASSLGLGGTDTQYF. CDR3 nucleotide sequence: TGTGCCAGCAGCTTGGGCCTCGGGGGCACAGATACGCAGTATTTT.

This chain uses TRBV7-6 with TRBJ2-1; 11 nucleotides line up with TRBD1. This CDR3 spans 15 amino acids. The ends lost 8 bases at V and 6 bases at J; junction bases unmatched: 9. The germline V gene encodes CDR1 SGHVS and CDR2 FNYEAQ. DNA for the CDR3: TGTGCCAGCCTGCCCAGGACAGGGGGCCTCAATGAGCAGTTCTTC. It codes for CASLPRTGGLNEQFF.

V gene TRBV6-6 combines with J gene TRBJ1-4; TRBD1 matches at 10 bases. V was pared by 3 bases and J by 2 bases, with 3 bases of the junction left unmatched. This CDR3 has 16 residues. Germline assignment: CDR1 MNHNY and CDR2 SVGAGI (reference sequence). The CDR3 reads CASSYDRGLTNEKLFF. CDR3 nucleotides: TGTGCCAGCAGTTATGACAGGGGGCTGACTAATGAAAAACTGTTTTTT.

V and J are TRBV6-5 and TRBJ1-3; tentative D call: TRBD1 (6 bases). CDR1 MNHEY and CDR2 SVGAGI come from the germline V gene. The V end lost 5 bases, the J end lost 0 bases, and 11 bases lay between the germline ends. The CDR3 is 15 amino acids. In nucleotides, the CDR3 is TGTGCCAGCAGTCCAGGGGTTTACTCTGGAAACACCATATATTTT. This sequence encodes CASSPGVYSGNTIYF.

J is TRBJ1-4 and V is TRBV15; 11 bases line up with TRBD1. V lost 3 bases, J lost 6 bases, and 9 bases stayed unmatched. The CDR3 has 17 amino acids. CDR1 LNHNV and CDR2 YYDKDF come from the germline V gene (reference sequence). For the CDR3, the DNA is TGTGCCACCAGCAGGGCCCCGGACAGGGGGCGTCATGAAAAACTGTTTTTT. This gives the protein CATSRAPDRGRHEKLFF.

The V gene is TRBV6-1, the J gene TRBJ2-5; possible D gene TRBD1, 5 bases. The V gene's germline CDR1 is MNHNS and CDR2 SASEGT. There are 16 residues in the CDR3. V dropped 1 base and J dropped 9 bases, with 21 bases sitting between them. DNA for the CDR3: TGTGCCAGCAGTGAAGTGAAGGGGCCCTCTGGCGCGCCCCAGTACTTC. Protein sequence: CASSEVKGPSGAPQYF.